The T cell receptor beta chain described here comes from a study of blood T cell repertoires in COVID-19. Study summary: Sources were T cells, B-cell-depleted T cells, or PBMCs; the material itself was cDNA or gDNA.

The data were produced by immunoSEQ multiplex PCR, yet TCRdb's version contains in-frame clones alone and is incomplete. The table lists 150,000 to 200,000 clones, approximately 80% of them singletons. This clone was recorded a few times. Participant age was roughly 18 to 90 years, and participants resided in approximately 24 US areas. This CDR3 spans 11 amino acids. Trimming pared 6 bases from V and 6 bases from J, leaving 7 bases between. The TCR originated in a woman aged 45-60 years who had recovered from COVID-19. Sequencing input: PBMCs or T cells enriched from blood (not recorded which). V usage is TRBV12-3 or TRBV12-4 and J usage is TRBJ2-3, with D possibly being TRBD2 (6 bases). CDR3 amino acids: CASRGLDTQYF. As DNA, the CDR3 is TGTGCCAGCAGGGGACTTGATACGCAGTATTTT.